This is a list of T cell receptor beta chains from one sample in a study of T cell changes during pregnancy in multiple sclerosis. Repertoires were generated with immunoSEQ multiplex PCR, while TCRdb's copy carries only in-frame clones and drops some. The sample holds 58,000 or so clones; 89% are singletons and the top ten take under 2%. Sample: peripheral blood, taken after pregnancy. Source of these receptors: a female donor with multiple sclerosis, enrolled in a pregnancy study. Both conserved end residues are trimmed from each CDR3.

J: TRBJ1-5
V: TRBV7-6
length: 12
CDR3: ASSSTGGGQPQH

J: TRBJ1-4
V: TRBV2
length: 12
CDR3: ASREDSSNEKLF

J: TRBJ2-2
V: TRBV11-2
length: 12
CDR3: ASSLDLGSVELF

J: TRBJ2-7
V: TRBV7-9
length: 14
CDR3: ASSSHRSGFFYEQY

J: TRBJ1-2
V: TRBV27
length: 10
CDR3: ASSADGYGYT

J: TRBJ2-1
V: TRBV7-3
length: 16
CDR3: ASSRNRTSGRTYNEQF

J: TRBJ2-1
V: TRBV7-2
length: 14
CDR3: ASSLVGATQLNEQF

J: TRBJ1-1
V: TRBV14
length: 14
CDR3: ASSQDWTDLNTEAF

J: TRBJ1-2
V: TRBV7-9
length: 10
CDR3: ASSLDGYGYT

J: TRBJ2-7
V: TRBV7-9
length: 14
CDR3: ASSALGGFVAYEQY

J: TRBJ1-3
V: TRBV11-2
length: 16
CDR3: ASSNPRGGAFSGNTIY

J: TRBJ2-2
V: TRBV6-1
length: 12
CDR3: ASSEAAETGELF

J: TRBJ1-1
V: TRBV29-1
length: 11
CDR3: SVEPQGNTEAF

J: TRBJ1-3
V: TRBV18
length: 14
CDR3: ASSTRSGASGNTIY

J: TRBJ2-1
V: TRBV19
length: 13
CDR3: ASSLLAGGYNEQF

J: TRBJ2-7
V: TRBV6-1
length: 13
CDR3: ASSEDSGGAYEQY

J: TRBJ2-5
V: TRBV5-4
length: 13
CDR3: ASSTRPRPEETQY

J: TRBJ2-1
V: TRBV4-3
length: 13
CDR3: ASSQDKSSYNEQF

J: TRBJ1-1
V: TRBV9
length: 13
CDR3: ASSVGGRAQTEAF

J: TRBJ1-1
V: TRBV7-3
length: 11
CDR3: ASSLRQNTEAF

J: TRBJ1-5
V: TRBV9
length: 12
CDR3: ASSENTSNQPQH

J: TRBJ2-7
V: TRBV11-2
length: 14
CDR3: ASSLLSGGPSYEQY

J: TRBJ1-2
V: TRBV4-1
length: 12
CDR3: ASSPRQGGYGYT

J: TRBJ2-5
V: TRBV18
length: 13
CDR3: ASSPRQGNQETQY

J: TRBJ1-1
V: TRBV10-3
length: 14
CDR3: AISTSAGPARAEAF

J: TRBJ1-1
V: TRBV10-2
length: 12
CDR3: ASIERGGDTEAF

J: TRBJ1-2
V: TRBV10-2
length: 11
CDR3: ASSRDTNYGYT

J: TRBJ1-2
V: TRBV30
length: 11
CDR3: AWSLRGYYGYT

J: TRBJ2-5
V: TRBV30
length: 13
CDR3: AWKMAGSYQETQY

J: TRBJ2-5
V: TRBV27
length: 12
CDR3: ASSPIEARETQY

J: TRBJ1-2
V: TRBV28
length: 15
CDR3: ASSPQPGQGTHYGYT

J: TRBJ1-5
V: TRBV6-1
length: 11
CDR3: ASSADNYQPQH

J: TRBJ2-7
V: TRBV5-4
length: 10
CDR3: ASSAVQGSLY

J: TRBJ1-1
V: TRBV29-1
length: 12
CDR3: SARTGESWTEAF

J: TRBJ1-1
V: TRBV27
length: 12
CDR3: ASSLQGAGGKAF

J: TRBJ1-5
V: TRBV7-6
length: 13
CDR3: ASSLGAPRNQPQH

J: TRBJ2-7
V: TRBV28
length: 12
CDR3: ASSLTGDAYEQY

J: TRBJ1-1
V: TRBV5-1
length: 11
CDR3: ASSHSGVGEAF

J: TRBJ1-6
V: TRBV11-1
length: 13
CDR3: ASSLQGGVWSPLH

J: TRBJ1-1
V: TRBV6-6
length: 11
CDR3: ASSLTGDTEAF

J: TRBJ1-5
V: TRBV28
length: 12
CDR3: ASRVQGARQPQH

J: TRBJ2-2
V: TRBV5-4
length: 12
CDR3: ASSLGQGIGELF

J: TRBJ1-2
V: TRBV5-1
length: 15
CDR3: ASSLSGRSTSPYGYT

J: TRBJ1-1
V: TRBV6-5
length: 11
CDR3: ASSKTGLTEAF

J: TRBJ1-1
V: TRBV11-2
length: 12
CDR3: ASSQEGTGTEAF

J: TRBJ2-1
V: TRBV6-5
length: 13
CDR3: ASRAPGQGLDEQF